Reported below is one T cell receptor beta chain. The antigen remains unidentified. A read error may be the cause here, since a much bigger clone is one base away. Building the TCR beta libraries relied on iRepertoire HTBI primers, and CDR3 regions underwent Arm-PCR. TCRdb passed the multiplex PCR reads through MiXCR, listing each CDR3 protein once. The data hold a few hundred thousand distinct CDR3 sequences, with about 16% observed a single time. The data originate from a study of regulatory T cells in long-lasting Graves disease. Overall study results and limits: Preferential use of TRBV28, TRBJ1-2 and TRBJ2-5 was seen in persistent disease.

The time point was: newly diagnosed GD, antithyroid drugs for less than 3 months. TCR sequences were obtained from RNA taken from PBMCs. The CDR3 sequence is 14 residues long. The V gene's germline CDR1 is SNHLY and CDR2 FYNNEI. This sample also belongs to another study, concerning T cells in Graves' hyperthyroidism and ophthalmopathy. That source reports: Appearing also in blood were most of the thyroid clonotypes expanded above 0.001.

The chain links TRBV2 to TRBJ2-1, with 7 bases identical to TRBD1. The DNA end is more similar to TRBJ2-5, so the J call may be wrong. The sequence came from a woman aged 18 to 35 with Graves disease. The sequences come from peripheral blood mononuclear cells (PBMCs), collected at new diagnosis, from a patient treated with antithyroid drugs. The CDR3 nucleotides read TGTGCCAGTGGAACCTGGGACAGACAAGAGGCCCAGTACTTC. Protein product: CASGTWDRQEAQYF.